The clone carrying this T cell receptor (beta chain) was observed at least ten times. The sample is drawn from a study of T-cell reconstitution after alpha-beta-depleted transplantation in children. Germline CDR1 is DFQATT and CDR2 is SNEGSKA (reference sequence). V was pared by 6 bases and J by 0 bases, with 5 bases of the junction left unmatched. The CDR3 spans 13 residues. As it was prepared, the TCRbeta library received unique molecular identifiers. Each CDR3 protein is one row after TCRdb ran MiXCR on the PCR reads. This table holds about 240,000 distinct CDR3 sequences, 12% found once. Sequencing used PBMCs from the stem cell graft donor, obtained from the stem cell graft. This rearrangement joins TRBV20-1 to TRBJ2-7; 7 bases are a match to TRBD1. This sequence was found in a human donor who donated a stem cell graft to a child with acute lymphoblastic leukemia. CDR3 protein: CSASGTASYEQYF. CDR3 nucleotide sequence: TGCAGTGCCTCAGGGACAGCCTCCTACGAGCAGTACTTC.